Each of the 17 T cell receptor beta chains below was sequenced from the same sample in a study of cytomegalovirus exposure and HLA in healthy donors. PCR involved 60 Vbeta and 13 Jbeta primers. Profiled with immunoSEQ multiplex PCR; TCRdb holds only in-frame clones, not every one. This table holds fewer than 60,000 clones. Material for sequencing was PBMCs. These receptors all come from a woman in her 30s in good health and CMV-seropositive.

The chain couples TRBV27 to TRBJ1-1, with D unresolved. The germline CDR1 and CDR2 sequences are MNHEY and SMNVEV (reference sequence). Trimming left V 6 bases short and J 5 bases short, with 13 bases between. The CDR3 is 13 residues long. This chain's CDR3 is CASRAGGSTEAFF. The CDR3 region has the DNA TGTGCCAGCAGGGCGGGAGGGTCGACTGAAGCTTTCTTT.

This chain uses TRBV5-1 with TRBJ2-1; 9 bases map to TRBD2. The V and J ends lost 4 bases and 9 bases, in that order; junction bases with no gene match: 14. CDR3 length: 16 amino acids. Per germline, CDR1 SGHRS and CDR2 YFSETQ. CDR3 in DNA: TGCGCCAGCAGCGGGGACTACGCGGGAGGGTGGGTTGAGCAGTTCTTC. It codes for CASSGDYAGGWVEQFF.

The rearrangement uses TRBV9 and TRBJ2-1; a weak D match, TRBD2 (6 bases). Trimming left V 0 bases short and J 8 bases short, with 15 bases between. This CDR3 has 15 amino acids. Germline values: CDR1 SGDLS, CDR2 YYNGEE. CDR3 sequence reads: CASSVVAGPSYEQFF. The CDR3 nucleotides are TGTGCCAGCAGCGTAGTTGCGGGACCCAGCTATGAGCAGTTCTTC.

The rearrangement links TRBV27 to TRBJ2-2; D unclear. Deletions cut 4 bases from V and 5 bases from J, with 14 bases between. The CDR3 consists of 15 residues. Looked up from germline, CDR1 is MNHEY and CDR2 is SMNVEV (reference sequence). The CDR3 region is CASSYLSSRTGELFF. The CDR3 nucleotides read TGTGCCAGCAGTTACCTTTCATCCAGGACCGGGGAGCTGTTTTTT.

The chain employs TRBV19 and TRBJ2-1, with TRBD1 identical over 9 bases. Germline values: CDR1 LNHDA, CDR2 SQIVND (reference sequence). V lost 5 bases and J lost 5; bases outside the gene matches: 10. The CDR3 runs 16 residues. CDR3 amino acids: CASSLGTGKLNNEQFF. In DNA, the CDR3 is TGTGCCAGTAGTTTGGGGACAGGGAAGCTTAACAATGAGCAGTTCTTC.

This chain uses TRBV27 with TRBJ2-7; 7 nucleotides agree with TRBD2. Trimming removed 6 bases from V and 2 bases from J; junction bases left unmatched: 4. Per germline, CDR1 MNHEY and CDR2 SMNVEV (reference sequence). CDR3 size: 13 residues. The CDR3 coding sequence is TGTGCCAGCAGCCGGGACTATACCTACGAGCAGTACTTC. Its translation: CASSRDYTYEQYF.

CDR3 sequence: CASSQETGTGRAQYF. The CDR3, as DNA: TGTGCCAGCAGCCAAGAGACCGGGACAGGGAGGGCCCAGTACTTC. The rearrangement uses TRBV4-2 and TRBJ2-5, with 9 bases fitting TRBD1. CDR3 size: 15 residues. CDR1 is LGHNA, CDR2 YNFKEQ, per germline. With 0 bases clipped from V and 9 bases from J, the junction kept 8 bases outside the gene matches.

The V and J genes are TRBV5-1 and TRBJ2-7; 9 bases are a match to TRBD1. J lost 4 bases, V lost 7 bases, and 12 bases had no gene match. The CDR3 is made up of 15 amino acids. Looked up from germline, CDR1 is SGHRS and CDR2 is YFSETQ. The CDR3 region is CASRQESGQGYEQYF. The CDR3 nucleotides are TGCGCCAGCCGCCAGGAGTCGGGACAGGGTTACGAGCAGTACTTC.

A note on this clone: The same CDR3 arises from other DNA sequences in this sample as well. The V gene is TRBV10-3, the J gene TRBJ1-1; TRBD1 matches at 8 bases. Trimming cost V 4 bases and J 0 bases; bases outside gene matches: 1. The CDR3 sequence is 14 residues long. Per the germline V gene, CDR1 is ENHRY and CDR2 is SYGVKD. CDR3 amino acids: CAISGQGLNTEAFF. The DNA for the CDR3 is TGTGCCATCAGTGGACAGGGGTTGAACACTGAAGCTTTCTTT.

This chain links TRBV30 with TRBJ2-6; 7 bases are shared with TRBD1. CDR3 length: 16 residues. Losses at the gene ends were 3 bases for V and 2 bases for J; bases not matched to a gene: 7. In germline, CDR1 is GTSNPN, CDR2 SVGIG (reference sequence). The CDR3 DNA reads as TGTGCCTGGAGACCGACAGGGATAACTGGGGCCAACGTCCTGACTTTC. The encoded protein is CAWRPTGITGANVLTF.

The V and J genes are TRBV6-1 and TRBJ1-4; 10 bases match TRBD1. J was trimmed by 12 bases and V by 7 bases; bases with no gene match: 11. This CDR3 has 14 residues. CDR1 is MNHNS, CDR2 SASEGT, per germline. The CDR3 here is CASMALRQGAQLFF. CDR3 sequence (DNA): TGTGCCAGCATGGCCCTAAGACAGGGGGCCCAACTGTTTTTT.

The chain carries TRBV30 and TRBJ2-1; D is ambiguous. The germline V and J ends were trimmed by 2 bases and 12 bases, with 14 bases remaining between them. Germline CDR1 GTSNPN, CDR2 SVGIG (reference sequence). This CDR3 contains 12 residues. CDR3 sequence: CAWSFGRSGQFF. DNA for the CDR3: TGTGCCTGGAGTTTTGGCAGATCGGGGCAGTTCTTC.

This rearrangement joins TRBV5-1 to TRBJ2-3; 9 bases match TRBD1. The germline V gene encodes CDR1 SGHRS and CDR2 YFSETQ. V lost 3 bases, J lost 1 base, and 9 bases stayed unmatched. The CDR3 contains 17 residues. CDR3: CASSSARDRAGTDTQYF. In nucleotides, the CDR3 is TGCGCCAGCAGCTCGGCCCGGGACAGGGCGGGCACAGATACGCAGTATTTT.

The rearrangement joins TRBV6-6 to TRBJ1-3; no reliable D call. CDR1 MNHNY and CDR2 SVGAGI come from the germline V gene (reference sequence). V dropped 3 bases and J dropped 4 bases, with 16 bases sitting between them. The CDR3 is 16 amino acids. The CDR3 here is CASSYGGNVKGNTIYF. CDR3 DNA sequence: TGTGCCAGCAGTTATGGAGGGAATGTCAAGGGAAACACCATATATTTT.

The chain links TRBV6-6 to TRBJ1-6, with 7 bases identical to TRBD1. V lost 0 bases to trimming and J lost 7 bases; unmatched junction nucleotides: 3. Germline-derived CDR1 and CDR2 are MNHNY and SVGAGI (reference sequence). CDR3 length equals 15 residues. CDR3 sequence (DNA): TGTGCCAGCAGTTACTCTCAGGGGGGAAATTCACCCCTCCACTTT. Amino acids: CASSYSQGGNSPLHF.

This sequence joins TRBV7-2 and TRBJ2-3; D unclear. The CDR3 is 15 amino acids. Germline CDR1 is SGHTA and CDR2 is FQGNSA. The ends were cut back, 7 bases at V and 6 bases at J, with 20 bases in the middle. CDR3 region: CASTSRGVHGDTQYF. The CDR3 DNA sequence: TGTGCCAGCACCTCCCGAGGTGTTCACGGGGATACGCAGTATTTT. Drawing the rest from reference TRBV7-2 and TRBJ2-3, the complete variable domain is GAGVSQSPSNKVTEKGKDVELRCDPISGHTALYWYRQSLGQGLEFLIYFQGNSAPDKSGLPSDRFSAERTGGSVSTLTIQRTQQEDSAVYLCASTSRGVHGDTQYFGPGTRLTVL.

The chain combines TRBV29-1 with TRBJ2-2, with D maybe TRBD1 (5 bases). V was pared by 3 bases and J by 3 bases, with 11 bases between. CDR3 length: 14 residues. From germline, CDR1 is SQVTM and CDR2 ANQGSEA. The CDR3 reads CSVEIQADTGELFF. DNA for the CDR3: TGCAGCGTTGAGATACAGGCCGACACCGGGGAGCTGTTTTTT.